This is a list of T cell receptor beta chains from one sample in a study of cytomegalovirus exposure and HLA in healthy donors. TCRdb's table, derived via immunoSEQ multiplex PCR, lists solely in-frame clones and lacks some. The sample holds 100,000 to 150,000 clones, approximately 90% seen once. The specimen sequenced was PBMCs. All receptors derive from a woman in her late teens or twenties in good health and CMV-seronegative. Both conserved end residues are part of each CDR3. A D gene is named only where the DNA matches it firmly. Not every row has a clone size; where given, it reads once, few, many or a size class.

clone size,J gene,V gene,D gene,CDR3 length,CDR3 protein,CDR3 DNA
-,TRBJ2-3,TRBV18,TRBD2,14,CASSLTGGTDTQYF,TGTGCCAGCTCACTGACGGGAGGTACGGATACGCAGTATTTT
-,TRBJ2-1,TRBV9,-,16,CASSVANRATYNEQFF,TGTGCCAGCAGCGTAGCAAACAGAGCCACCTACAATGAGCAGTTCTTC
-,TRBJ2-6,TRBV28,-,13,CASSPQGYGVLTF,TGTGCCAGCAGTCCTCAGGGGTACGGCGTCCTGACTTTC
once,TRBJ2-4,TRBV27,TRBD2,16,CASSWGSNGGKNIQYF,TGTGCCAGCAGTTGGGGTAGTAACGGGGGGAAAAACATTCAGTACTTC
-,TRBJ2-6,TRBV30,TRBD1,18,CAWSGTGGGFTGANVLTF,TGTGCCTGGAGTGGGACAGGGGGCGGATTCACTGGGGCCAACGTCCTGACTTTC
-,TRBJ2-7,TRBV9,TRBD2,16,CASSRTSGGLSYEQYF,TGTGCCAGCAGCAGGACTAGCGGGGGGCTCTCCTACGAGCAGTACTTC
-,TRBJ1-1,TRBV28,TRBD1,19,CASSQVRDRIRVGNTEAFF,TGTGCCAGCAGCCAAGTCCGGGACAGGATAAGAGTGGGGAACACTGAAGCTTTCTTT
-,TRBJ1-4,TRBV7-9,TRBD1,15,CASSFQGATNEKLFF,TGTGCCAGCAGCTTTCAGGGGGCAACTAATGAAAAACTGTTTTTT
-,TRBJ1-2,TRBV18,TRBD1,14,CASSPWTGDYGYTF,TGTGCCAGCTCACCTTGGACAGGGGACTATGGCTACACCTTC
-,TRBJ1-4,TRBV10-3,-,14,CAISAGGTNEKLFF,TGTGCCATCAGTGCGGGGGGGACTAATGAAAAACTGTTTTTT
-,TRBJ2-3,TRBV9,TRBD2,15,CASSSGGMNTDTQYF,TGTGCCAGCAGCAGCGGGGGCATGAACACAGATACGCAGTATTTT
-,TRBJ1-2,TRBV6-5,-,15,CASSYWPPANYGYTF,TGTGCCAGCAGTTACTGGCCCCCCGCTAACTATGGCTACACCTTC
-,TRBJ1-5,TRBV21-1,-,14,CASSPTVSNQPQHF,TGTGCCAGCAGCCCCACAGTTAGCAATCAGCCCCAGCATTTT
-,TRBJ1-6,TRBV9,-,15,CASSVGRGANSPLHF,TGTGCCAGCAGCGTAGGTCGGGGGGCTAATTCACCCCTCCACTTT
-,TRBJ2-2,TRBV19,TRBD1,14,CASSTRQGHGELFF,TGTGCCAGTAGTACCCGACAGGGGCACGGGGAGCTGTTTTTT
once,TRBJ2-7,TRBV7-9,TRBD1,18,CASSPSGPGTGGTYEQYF,TGTGCCAGCAGCCCCAGTGGTCCCGGGACAGGGGGAACCTACGAGCAGTACTTC
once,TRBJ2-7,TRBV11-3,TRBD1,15,CASSSGTASSYEQYF,TGTGCCAGCAGCTCCGGGACAGCGAGCTCCTACGAGCAGTACTTC
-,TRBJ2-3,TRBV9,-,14,CASSVGGSTDTQYF,TGTGCCAGCAGCGTAGGCGGGAGCACAGATACGCAGTATTTT
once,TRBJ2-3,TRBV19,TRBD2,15,CATLRTSGAPDTQYF,TGTGCCACCCTTCGGACTAGCGGAGCCCCAGATACGCAGTATTTT
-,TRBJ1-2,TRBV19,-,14,CASREGVPTGGYTF,TGTGCCAGTAGGGAGGGAGTTCCAACGGGTGGCTACACCTTC
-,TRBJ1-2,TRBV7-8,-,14,CASSAGWGGGGYTF,TGTGCCAGCAGCGCCGGGTGGGGCGGCGGCGGCTACACCTTC
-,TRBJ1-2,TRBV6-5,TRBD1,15,CASRQTQGGWDGYTF,TGTGCCAGCAGGCAAACCCAGGGGGGATGGGATGGCTACACCTTC
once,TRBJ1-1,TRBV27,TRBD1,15,CASSLDRGYGTEAFF,TGTGCCAGCAGTTTAGACAGGGGGTATGGCACTGAAGCTTTCTTT
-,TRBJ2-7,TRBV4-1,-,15,CASSQEKGLSYEQYF,TGCGCCAGCAGCCAAGAAAAGGGGCTAAGCTACGAGCAGTACTTC
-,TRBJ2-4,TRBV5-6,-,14,CASSLAAVKNIQYF,TGTGCCAGCAGCTTGGCGGCGGTCAAAAACATTCAGTACTTC